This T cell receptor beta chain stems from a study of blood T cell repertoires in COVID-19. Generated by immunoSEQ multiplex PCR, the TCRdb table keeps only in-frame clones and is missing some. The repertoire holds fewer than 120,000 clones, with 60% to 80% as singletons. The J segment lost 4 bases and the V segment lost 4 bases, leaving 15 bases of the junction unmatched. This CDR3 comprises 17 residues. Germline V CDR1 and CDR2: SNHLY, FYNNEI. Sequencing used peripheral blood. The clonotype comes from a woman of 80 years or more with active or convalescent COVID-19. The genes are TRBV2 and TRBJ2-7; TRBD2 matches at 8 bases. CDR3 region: CASSAEIAGSGRYEQYF. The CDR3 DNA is TGTGCCAGCAGTGCTGAAATAGCGGGAAGTGGGAGATACGAGCAGTACTTC.